The present entry profiles one TCR beta chain with its context. The CDR3 totals 14 residues. Germline CDR1 MNHEY, CDR2 SMNVEV (reference sequence). Trimming pared 2 bases from V and 1 base from J, leaving 9 bases between. Sequenced by immunoSEQ multiplex PCR; TCRdb stores in-frame clones only, minus some. The table lists tens of thousands of clones, approximately 90% of them singletons. These data come from a study of OX40 agonist ivuxolimab in advanced cancers. Study summary: Allowance was made for prior anti-PD-1, anti-PD-L1 or anti-CTLA-4 therapy, and 35% to 40% had some.

This rearrangement joins TRBV27 to TRBJ2-7; TRBD2 is a possible D gene (6 bases). The source of this sequence is an adult with an advanced solid tumor such as melanoma, head and neck, liver or kidney cancer. Sequences were derived from CD4+ or CD8+ T cells sorted from blood, sampled in a trial of the OX40 agonist ivuxolimab. The CDR3 sequence is CASSLLSGSYEQYF. As DNA, the CDR3 is TGTGCCAGCAGTTTACTTAGCGGTTCCTACGAGCAGTACTTC.